Below are 27 T cell receptor beta chains sequenced from a single sample in a study of blood T cell repertoires in COVID-19. Produced via immunoSEQ multiplex PCR; TCRdb's table is partial and in-frame only. The table has around 50,000 clones, 80% to 90% seen once. Sequencing was carried out using peripheral blood. Every receptor here comes from a human donor in a cohort sampled during active COVID-19.

The V call is TRBV28, the J call TRBJ1-3; D might be TRBD1 (5 bases). Germline V CDR1 and CDR2: MDHEN, SYDVKM. Trimming removed 7 bases at V and 0 bases at J, with 10 bases between. The CDR3 is made up of 14 amino acids. CDR3 in amino acids: CASIRGVSGNTIYF. The DNA of the CDR3 is TGTGCCAGCATCCGGGGGGTCTCTGGAAACACCATATATTTT.

CDR3 sequence reads: CASSPQGSSGANVLTF. The CDR3 coding sequence is TGTGCCAGCTCACCACAAGGGAGCTCTGGGGCCAACGTCCTGACTTTC. The J gene is TRBJ2-6, the V gene TRBV18; maybe TRBD2 (5 bases). The CDR3 contains 16 residues. Looked up from germline, CDR1 is KGHSH and CDR2 is LQKENI. V lost 1 base and J lost 0, with 7 bases in between. Looking up the rest from reference TRBV18 and TRBJ2-6 gives the full variable domain: NAGVMQNPRHLVRRRGQEARLRCSPMKGHSHVYWYRQLPEEGLKFMVYLQKENIIDESGMPKERFSAEFPKEGPSILRIQQVVRGDSAAYFCASSPQGSSGANVLTFGAGSRLTVL.

The chain links TRBV7-2 to TRBJ2-7, with TRBD2 matching 8 bases. The CDR3 has 14 residues. J was trimmed by 4 bases and V by 0 bases; bases with no gene match: 2. Germline-derived CDR1 and CDR2 are SGHTA and FQGNSA. CDR3 in DNA: TGTGCCAGCAGCTTAGCTAGCGGGGCTTACGAGCAGTACTTC. The encoded protein is CASSLASGAYEQYF.

The chain employs TRBV2 and TRBJ1-2, with D tentatively TRBD1 (5 bases). The CDR3 is made up of 12 amino acids. CDR1 SNHLY and CDR2 FYNNEI come from the germline V gene. V was pared by 11 bases and J by 3 bases, with 13 bases between. This CDR3 reads CAGHDGYYGYTF. The DNA for the CDR3 is TGTGCCGGACATGACGGCTACTATGGCTACACCTTC.

The rearrangement uses TRBV27 and TRBJ1-2, with D possibly matching TRBD1 (6 bases). Trimming left V 5 bases short and J 6 bases short, with 16 bases between. The V gene's germline CDR1 is MNHEY and CDR2 SMNVEV (reference sequence). The CDR3 is made up of 14 amino acids. The CDR3: CASSGKGGGDGYTF. The DNA of the CDR3 is TGTGCCAGCAGTGGTAAGGGGGGGGGCGATGGCTACACCTTC.

V is TRBV28 and J is TRBJ1-3, with D uncertain. Trimming removed 1 base from V and 2 bases from J, with 6 bases in between. Germline-derived CDR1 and CDR2 are MDHEN and SYDVKM. This CDR3 has 14 residues. The CDR3 DNA sequence: TGTGCCAGCAGTTTATCAGGTACTGGAAACACCATATATTTT. Translating gives CASSLSGTGNTIYF.

The chain recombines TRBV19 with TRBJ1-1; D gene uncertain. In germline, CDR1 is LNHDA, CDR2 SQIVND (reference sequence). The CDR3 has 13 residues. The V end was cut by 5 bases, the J end by 3 bases, with 10 bases between. This CDR3 is CASSVTRDTEAFF. The CDR3 DNA reads as TGTGCCAGTAGTGTCACGCGGGACACTGAAGCTTTCTTT.

The V and J genes are TRBV19 and TRBJ2-2; D might be TRBD1 (7 bases). This CDR3 comprises 16 residues. V was clipped by 10 bases and J by 4 bases, with 22 bases between them. Germline assignment: CDR1 LNHDA and CDR2 SQIVND (reference sequence). In nucleotides, the CDR3 is TGTGCCACCACCCTGCGGCGGGACAGCCTCACCGGGGAGCTGTTTTTT. Residues: CATTLRRDSLTGELFF.

This clone was seen once. V usage is TRBV28 and J usage is TRBJ2-3; TRBD2 matches at 9 bases. The CDR3 loop spans 13 amino acids. V was pared by 8 bases and J by 7 bases, with 7 bases of the junction left unmatched. CDR1 and CDR2 (germline): MDHEN, SYDVKM. The CDR3 bases are TGTGCCAGCCGGCCTAGCGGGGAAAATACGCAGTATTTT. Amino acid sequence: CASRPSGENTQYF. Supplemented by reference TRBV28 and TRBJ2-3, the full variable domain reads DVKVTQSSRYLVKRTGEKVFLECVQDMDHENMFWYRQDPGLGLRLIYFSYDVKMKEKGDIPEGYSVSREKKERFSLILESASTNQTSMYLCASRPSGENTQYFGPGTRLTVL.

The chain carries TRBV14 and TRBJ1-2, with unresolved D. The CDR3 contains 14 residues. Trimming pared 4 bases from V and 8 bases from J, leaving 17 bases between. CDR1 and CDR2 (germline): SGHDN, FVKESK. The DNA of the CDR3 is TGTGCCAGCAGCCCGCGGGCGGGAACTATAGGCTACACCTTC. Amino acid sequence: CASSPRAGTIGYTF.

The V and J genes are TRBV14 and TRBJ1-4; D is unresolved. This CDR3 has 13 residues. Trimming removed 4 bases at V and 5 bases at J, with 8 bases between. Germline V gene data show CDR1 as SGHDN and CDR2 as FVKESK. The CDR3 DNA reads TGTGCCAGCAGCCGCGAATGGAATGAAAAACTGTTTTTT. Protein: CASSREWNEKLFF. Variable domain in full (rest from reference TRBV14 and TRBJ1-4): EAGVTQFPSHSVIEKGQTVTLRCDPISGHDNLYWYRRVMGKEIKFLLHFVKESKQDESGMPNNRFLAERTGGTYSTLKVQPAELEDSGVYFCASSREWNEKLFFGSGTQLSVL.

The chain is built from TRBV5-4 and TRBJ2-3; 7 bases agree with TRBD1. The CDR3 runs to 16 residues. Germline-derived CDR1 and CDR2 are SGHNT and YYREEE (reference sequence). V dropped 3 bases and J dropped 0; count of bases not matched to a gene: 7. CDR3 bases: TGTGCCAGCAGCTCCCCGGGACAGTCTAGCACAGATACGCAGTATTTT. This gives the protein CASSSPGQSSTDTQYF.

V usage is TRBV9 and J usage is TRBJ1-6; no reliable D call. Trimming stripped 0 bases from V and 10 bases from J, with 11 bases between. Germline V lookup: CDR1 SGDLS, CDR2 YYNGEE. CDR3 length: 14 amino acids. The CDR3 nucleotides are TGTGCCAGCAGCGTAGCCAGGTCAAGCTCACCCCTCCACTTT. Protein product: CASSVARSSSPLHF.

The rearrangement uses TRBV10-3 and TRBJ2-7; TRBD1 aligns across 8 bases. The germline V gene encodes CDR1 ENHRY and CDR2 SYGVKD. There are 14 residues in the CDR3. The V gene end was trimmed by 2 bases and the J gene end by 5 bases; junction bases not matched to a gene: 5. CDR3 in amino acids: CAISEGQGGHEQYF. CDR3 bases: TGTGCCATCAGTGAGGGACAGGGAGGTCACGAGCAGTACTTC.

There are a few counts of this clone. The V gene is TRBV30, the J gene TRBJ1-4, with unresolved D. Germline loops: CDR1 GTSNPN, CDR2 SVGIG (reference sequence). The CDR3 loop spans 12 amino acids. V was pared by 0 bases and J by 7 bases, with 6 bases between. The CDR3 bases are TGTGCCTGGAGTGTACGAGGTGAAAAACTGTTTTTT. This translates into CAWSVRGEKLFF. Using reference TRBV30 and TRBJ1-4 for the parts outside the CDR3, the full variable domain is SQTIHQWPATLVQPVGSPLSLECTVEGTSNPNLYWYRQAAGRGLQLLFYSVGIGQISSEVPQNLSASRPQDRQFILSSKKLLLSDSGFYLCAWSVRGEKLFFGSGTQLSVL.

This rearrangement joins TRBV9 to TRBJ2-2; 9 positions agree with TRBD1. Looked up from germline, CDR1 is SGDLS and CDR2 is YYNGEE. V was clipped by 5 bases and J by 4 bases; unmatched bases: 9. The CDR3 extends over 16 amino acids. CDR3 loop: CASRGAGTGITGELFF. The CDR3 DNA follows: TGTGCCAGCAGAGGGGCCGGGACAGGGATCACCGGGGAGCTGTTTTTT. Drawing the rest from reference TRBV9 and TRBJ2-2, the complete variable domain is DSGVTQTPKHLITATGQRVTLRCSPRSGDLSVYWYQQSLDQGLQFLIQYYNGEERAKGNILERFSAQQFPDLHSELNLSSLELGDSALYFCASRGAGTGITGELFFGEGSRLTVL.

The chain is built from TRBV2 and TRBJ1-2; 8 bases agree with TRBD1. Germline V gives CDR1 SNHLY, CDR2 FYNNEI. The CDR3 length is 13 residues. The trim removed 3 bases at V and 7 bases at J, leaving 4 bases unmatched. DNA of the CDR3: TGTGCCAGCAGTGACAGGGGGCGGATTGGCTACACCTTC. Translated: CASSDRGRIGYTF.

The table lists this clone with a few counts. The V call is TRBV19, the J call TRBJ1-5, with 8 bases aligning to TRBD1. Trimming removed 7 bases from V and 0 bases from J; junction bases left unmatched: 8. Germline V gene sequence: CDR1 LNHDA, CDR2 SQIVND (reference sequence). CDR3 size: 16 residues. In DNA form, the CDR3 reads TGTGCCAGTAAGGAGACAGGGGTTGATAGCAATCAGCCCCAGCATTTT. Amino acids: CASKETGVDSNQPQHF.

The genes are TRBV3-1 (or the pseudogene TRBV3-2) and TRBJ1-2; D is perhaps TRBD1 (6 bases). The length of the CDR3 is 15 residues. V lost 0 bases and J 3 bases, leaving 11 bases between the germline ends. Germline V gene sequence: CDR1 LGHDT, CDR2 YNNKEL (reference sequence). CDR3: CASSQDGRGDYGYTF. The CDR3 nucleotides read TGTGCCAGCAGCCAAGATGGCAGGGGTGACTATGGCTACACCTTC.

This chain uses TRBV4-3 with TRBJ2-5; 7 bases line up with TRBD2. The V gene's germline CDR1 is LGHNA and CDR2 YSLEER. The V gene end was trimmed by 5 bases and the J gene end by 5 bases; junction bases not matched to a gene: 14. The CDR3 contains 16 residues. CDR3 in amino acids: CASSEGFRAGKETQYF. CDR3 sequence (DNA): TGCGCCAGCAGCGAAGGCTTCCGAGCGGGGAAGGAGACCCAGTACTTC.

This chain joins TRBV3-1 (or the pseudogene TRBV3-2) and TRBJ2-1; the D gene is possibly TRBD2 (6 bases). CDR1 and CDR2 from the germline V gene are LGHDT and YNNKEL (reference sequence). The CDR3 consists of 15 residues. V shed 5 bases and J shed 0 bases, with 11 bases lying between them. The CDR3 spells CASSLRGSSYNEQFF. In DNA form, the CDR3 reads TGTGCCAGCAGCTTGCGGGGTAGCTCCTACAATGAGCAGTTCTTC.

This clone was found once. The chain links TRBV6-1 to TRBJ1-1; possible D gene TRBD1, 5 bases. The V gene lost 0 bases and the J gene lost 1 base, with 12 bases spanning the gap. The germline V gene has CDR1 MNHNS and CDR2 SASEGT. The CDR3 consists of 16 residues. The CDR3 DNA is TGTGCCAGCAGTGAAGCGCAGGGTTGGGCGAACACTGAAGCTTTCTTT. It is translated as CASSEAQGWANTEAFF.

The J gene is TRBJ1-4, the V gene TRBV29-1, with TRBD1 identical over 10 bases. CDR3 length equals 15 residues. The J segment lost 1 base and the V segment lost 4 bases, leaving 3 bases of the junction unmatched. Germline V gene data show CDR1 as SQVTM and CDR2 as ANQGSEA. The CDR3 DNA is TGCAGCGTTGGTGGACAGGGGGGAACTAATGAAAAACTGTTTTTT. It is translated as CSVGGQGGTNEKLFF.

V and J are TRBV28 and TRBJ1-1, with 7 bases identical to TRBD1. The CDR3 runs 14 residues. Trimming took 7 bases from V and 8 from J; bases not matched to a gene: 13. Germline CDR1 reads MDHEN; CDR2 reads SYDVKM. The CDR3 DNA reads TGTGCCAGCATCGACAGGGATGTCGGGTTCGAAGCTTTCTTT. Its protein is CASIDRDVGFEAFF.

The chain recombines TRBV7-2 with TRBJ1-6; 12 bases fit TRBD1. This CDR3 is built from 15 residues. Germline CDR1 reads SGHTA; CDR2 reads FQGNSA. V was pared by 3 bases and J by 8 bases, with 2 bases of the junction left unmatched. The CDR3 nucleotides are TGTGCCAGCAGCTTGGGGACAGGGGGCCATTCACCCCTCCACTTT. It encodes CASSLGTGGHSPLHF.

The genes are TRBV6-4 and TRBJ2-2, with D possibly TRBD2 on 5 matching bases. V lost 6 bases, J lost 9 bases, and 20 bases lay in between. The length of the CDR3 is 15 residues. The germline gives CDR1 MRHNA, CDR2 SNTAGT. The CDR3: CASRIVVGKDRELFF. CDR3 DNA sequence: TGTGCCAGCAGGATAGTTGTCGGGAAAGACCGGGAGCTGTTTTTT.

V gene TRBV4-1 combines with J gene TRBJ2-7; D might be TRBD2 (7 bases). V dropped 2 bases and J dropped 5 bases, with 22 bases sitting between them. CDR3 length: 17 residues. Germline CDR1 MGHRA, CDR2 YSYEKL. CDR3 loop: CASSQPPSGGLVDEQYF. CDR3 nucleotides: TGCGCCAGCAGCCAACCGCCATCCGGGGGGCTAGTCGACGAGCAGTACTTC.